These 26 T cell receptor beta chains were all obtained from the same sample, sequenced in a study of cytomegalovirus exposure and HLA in healthy donors. PCR was performed using 60 Vbeta and 13 Jbeta primers. Profiled with immunoSEQ multiplex PCR; TCRdb holds only in-frame clones, not every one. The sample's table shows roughly 82,000 clones. The sequencing sample was made of PBMCs. These receptor sequences come from a woman aged 55-69 years in good health and CMV-seronegative.

Of note for this clone: Germline and junction disagree at one end, which may indicate a read error. The chain joins TRBV7-7 to TRBJ2-5; possibly TRBD1 for D (6 bases). Gene TRBJ2-7 matches the end of the DNA better, so the J call may be wrong. The CDR3 totals 14 residues. Germline V gives CDR1 SSHAT, CDR2 FNYEAQ (reference sequence). The CDR3 region is CASSLDRTSYEQYF. DNA of the CDR3: TGTGCTAGCAGCTTAGACAGGACGTCCTACGAGCAGTACTTC.

The chain uses TRBV10-3 and TRBJ1-2, with 7 positions matching TRBD1. The CDR3 extends over 14 amino acids. V shed 9 bases, J shed 8 bases, and the junction held 15 bases outside the gene matches. Germline lookup yields CDR1 ENHRY and CDR2 SYGVKD. CDR3 in amino acids: CAIQPGDSQRGYTF. The CDR3 DNA reads as TGTGCCATTCAACCCGGGGACAGCCAGAGGGGCTACACCTTC.

CDR3 region: CASTPWGQANEQYF. Written as DNA, the CDR3 is TGCGCCAGCACCCCCTGGGGACAGGCCAACGAGCAGTACTTC. J is TRBJ2-7 and V is TRBV5-1; TRBD1 aligns across 8 bases. J gave up 5 bases and V 6 bases, and 10 bases lay outside the gene matches. CDR3 length: 14 amino acids. CDR1 and CDR2 (germline): SGHRS, YFSETQ.

This chain links TRBV7-2 with TRBJ1-4, with D possibly TRBD1 on 6 matching bases. V was shortened by 5 bases and J by 5 bases, with 15 bases between the two germline ends. Germline V gene lookup returns CDR1 SGHTA and CDR2 FQGNSA. This CDR3 has 15 residues. In DNA, the CDR3 is TGTGCCAGCAGCCCCGGCGGGGGCTTGAATGAAAAACTGTTTTTT. Its translation: CASSPGGGLNEKLFF. Using reference TRBV7-2 and TRBJ1-4 for the parts outside the CDR3, the full variable domain is GAGVSQSPSNKVTEKGKDVELRCDPISGHTALYWYRQSLGQGLEFLIYFQGNSAPDKSGLPSDRFSAERTGGSVSTLTIQRTQQEDSAVYLCASSPGGGLNEKLFFGSGTQLSVL.

V gene TRBV5-1 combines with J gene TRBJ2-5, with 8 bases aligning to TRBD2. There are 14 residues in the CDR3. The V gene end was trimmed by 3 bases and the J gene end by 4 bases; junction bases not matched to a gene: 5. Germline CDR1 and CDR2: SGHRS and YFSETQ. The CDR3 DNA sequence: TGCGCCAGCAGCTCGGGACTAGGGGGAGAGACCCAGTACTTC. Residues: CASSSGLGGETQYF.

The rearrangement links TRBV27 to TRBJ2-3, with D possibly matching TRBD2 (6 bases). V dropped 1 base and J dropped 8 bases, with 10 bases sitting between them. Germline CDR1 and CDR2: MNHEY and SMNVEV (reference sequence). CDR3 length: 13 amino acids. The CDR3 region is CASSLFLGGTQYF. As DNA, the CDR3 is TGTGCCAGCAGTTTATTCCTCGGGGGTACGCAGTATTTT.

The V call is TRBV16, the J call TRBJ2-1; no definite D call. Germline CDR1 reads KGHSY; CDR2 reads FQNENV. With 5 bases removed from V and 7 bases from J, the gap between germline ends came to 12 bases. CDR3 length: 13 amino acids. CDR3 sequence reads: CASSYDSGNEQFF. CDR3 nucleotides: TGTGCCAGCAGCTACGATTCCGGGAATGAGCAGTTCTTC.

The chain recombines TRBV18 with TRBJ2-3, with TRBD2 as a possible D gene (6 bases). Germline CDR1 reads KGHSH; CDR2 reads LQKENI. The CDR3 extends over 18 amino acids. With 1 base removed from V and 0 bases from J, the gap between germline ends came to 17 bases. CDR3 in DNA: TGTGCCAGCTCACCACTACACGGGGGAATTCAGAGCACAGATACGCAGTATTTT. Its protein is CASSPLHGGIQSTDTQYF.

This chain joins TRBV12-1 and TRBJ2-7; the D call TRBD2 from the table was never checked on the DNA. TRBV12-1 is described as a pseudogene. This CDR3 has 11 amino acids. CDR3 in DNA: TGTGCCAGCAGCCCTTTGTACGAGCAGTACTTC. It translates to CASSPLYEQYF.

This sequence joins TRBV7-9 and TRBJ2-1; 7 bases agree with TRBD2. Germline-derived CDR1 and CDR2 are SEHNR and FQNEAQ (reference sequence). The CDR3 runs to 14 residues. V was clipped by 8 bases and J by 0 bases; unmatched bases: 4. The CDR3 nucleotides read TGTGCCAGCGGTTGGGACTACTCCTACAATGAGCAGTTCTTC. Amino acids: CASGWDYSYNEQFF.

This chain uses TRBV6-1 with TRBJ1-1, with D perhaps TRBD1 (6 bases). V was pared by 3 bases and J by 5 bases, with 13 bases between. The CDR3 loop spans 14 amino acids. The germline V gene encodes CDR1 MNHNS and CDR2 SASEGT. CDR3 sequence reads: CASSEIGGRTEAFF. The CDR3 DNA sequence: TGTGCCAGCAGTGAGATAGGGGGAAGAACTGAAGCTTTCTTT.

The rearrangement joins TRBV19 to TRBJ1-2; 9 nucleotides line up with TRBD1. Germline values: CDR1 LNHDA, CDR2 SQIVND (reference sequence). The V and J ends lost 7 bases and 8 bases, in that order; junction bases with no gene match: 11. This CDR3 spans 14 amino acids. CDR3 residues: CASTVTGGSGGYTF. The CDR3 nucleotides read TGTGCCAGTACCGTTACAGGGGGCAGCGGAGGCTACACCTTC.

This rearrangement joins TRBV4-1 to TRBJ2-1; D unresolved. Germline-derived CDR1 and CDR2 are MGHRA and YSYEKL. The V and J ends lost 4 bases and 8 bases respectively, with 12 bases between them. This CDR3 comprises 13 residues. Written as DNA, the CDR3 is TGCGCCAGCAGCCCCATTAGCAGCGATGAGCAGTTCTTC. Encoded protein: CASSPISSDEQFF.

CDR3 DNA sequence: TGTGCCAGCAGTTTATGGGCGGGACAGGGAAGTGAAAAACTGTTTTTT. This gives the protein CASSLWAGQGSEKLFF. The chain uses TRBV28 and TRBJ1-4, with 9 bases matching TRBD1. V lost 0 bases to trimming and J lost 7 bases; unmatched junction nucleotides: 6. CDR1 is MDHEN, CDR2 SYDVKM, per germline. The CDR3 runs 16 residues.

This chain uses TRBV10-3 with TRBJ1-1; the match to TRBD1 covers 7 bases. The germline V gene has CDR1 ENHRY and CDR2 SYGVKD. This CDR3 is 14 amino acids long. V shed 6 bases and J 1 base; nucleotides not matched to a gene: 5. Here the CDR3 DNA reads TGTGCCATCAGCTCCAGGACAGGGAACACTGAAGCTTTCTTT. This gives the protein CAISSRTGNTEAFF.

This chain uses TRBV9 with TRBJ2-3, with 9 positions matching TRBD2. Germline values: CDR1 SGDLS, CDR2 YYNGEE. The CDR3 contains 14 residues. Unmatched junction bases numbered 2, after V lost 2 bases and J lost 4 bases. The DNA for the CDR3 is TGTGCCAGCAGCGTTAGCGGGAGCTCAGATACGCAGTATTTT. Protein sequence: CASSVSGSSDTQYF. Looking up the rest from reference TRBV9 and TRBJ2-3 gives the full variable domain: DSGVTQTPKHLITATGQRVTLRCSPRSGDLSVYWYQQSLDQGLQFLIQYYNGEERAKGNILERFSAQQFPDLHSELNLSSLELGDSALYFCASSVSGSSDTQYFGPGTRLTVL.

The chain employs TRBV2 and TRBJ2-7, with TRBD2 matching over 13 bases. Germline assignment: CDR1 SNHLY and CDR2 FYNNEI. This CDR3 has 15 residues. Unmatched junction bases numbered 4, after V lost 6 bases and J lost 2 bases. CDR3 bases: TGTGCCAGCAGCGCTACTAGCGGGAGGGCCTACGAGCAGTACTTC. Amino acids: CASSATSGRAYEQYF.

The chain has TRBV19 and TRBJ1-3; 7 positions agree with TRBD1. CDR1 LNHDA and CDR2 SQIVND come from the germline V gene (reference sequence). J was trimmed by 0 bases and V by 7 bases; bases with no gene match: 9. The CDR3 runs to 16 residues. This chain's CDR3 is CASTPRGDSSGNTIYF. The CDR3 DNA reads as TGTGCCAGTACCCCAAGGGGGGACAGCTCTGGAAACACCATATATTTT.

The chain recombines TRBV5-1 with TRBJ2-7, with a tentative D call TRBD1 (6 bases). Germline CDR1 is SGHRS and CDR2 is YFSETQ. Trimming took off 4 bases at V and 1 base at J, with 15 bases between the two ends. This CDR3 is built from 15 residues. This chain's CDR3 is CASSLDPTGSYEQYF. CDR3 in DNA: TGCGCCAGCAGCCTCGACCCGACAGGTTCCTACGAGCAGTACTTC.

The J gene is TRBJ2-2, the V gene TRBV4-1; a weak D match, TRBD1 (6 bases). This CDR3 is 15 amino acids long. Germline V gives CDR1 MGHRA, CDR2 YSYEKL. Trimming took 3 bases from V and 1 from J, leaving 9 bases between them. CDR3 coding DNA: TGCGCCAGCAGCCACGTGGGACAGAACACCGGGGAGCTGTTTTTT. Amino acids: CASSHVGQNTGELFF.

The chain carries TRBV6-1 and TRBJ1-1, with TRBD1 as a possible D gene (6 bases). The germline V and J ends were trimmed by 6 bases and 10 bases, with 15 bases remaining between them. Germline CDR1 MNHNS, CDR2 SASEGT. The CDR3 runs 12 residues. The CDR3 bases are TGTGCCAGCAGAGAACAGGGAGGGGGAGCTTTCTTT. Its protein is CASREQGGGAFF.

V gene TRBV18 combines with J gene TRBJ1-1, with D hard to call. The CDR3 extends over 15 amino acids. Germline V gives CDR1 KGHSH, CDR2 LQKENI. V was shortened by 4 bases and J by 4 bases, with 16 bases between the two germline ends. The CDR3 region has the DNA TGTGCCAGCTCACGATTGATTGGTGGCGGCACTGAAGCTTTCTTT. Protein: CASSRLIGGGTEAFF.

This sequence joins TRBV5-4 and TRBJ2-7; the D gene is possibly TRBD2 (5 bases). Trimming took off 2 bases at V and 4 bases at J, with 13 bases between the two ends. This CDR3 is built from 14 residues. The germline V gene has CDR1 SGHNT and CDR2 YYREEE (reference sequence). This chain's CDR3 is CASSLGLVQYEQYF. CDR3 nucleotide sequence: TGTGCCAGCAGCTTAGGACTGGTCCAGTACGAGCAGTACTTC.

The J gene is TRBJ2-7, the V gene TRBV5-1, with D possibly matching TRBD2 (6 bases). V was trimmed by 4 bases and J by 6 bases, leaving 20 bases between them. CDR3 length equals 15 residues. Per the germline V gene, CDR1 is SGHRS and CDR2 is YFSETQ. DNA for the CDR3: TGCGCCAGCAGCGGCGCCCTAGTGGCGGGGAGCGAGCAGTACTTC. It translates to CASSGALVAGSEQYF. Based on the CDR3 plus reference TRBV5-1 and TRBJ2-7, the full variable domain is KAGVTQTPRYLIKTRGQQVTLSCSPISGHRSVSWYQQTPGQGLQFLFEYFSETQRNKGNFPGRFSGRQFSNSRSEMNVSTLELGDSALYLCASSGALVAGSEQYFGPGTRLTVT.

The V call is TRBV5-1, the J call TRBJ2-7; 8 nucleotides align to TRBD1. Germline loops: CDR1 SGHRS, CDR2 YFSETQ. The length of the CDR3 is 14 residues. The V gene end was trimmed by 0 bases and the J gene end by 2 bases; junction bases not matched to a gene: 1. DNA of the CDR3: TGCGCCAGCAGCTTGGAGGGACAGGCCTACGAGCAGTACTTC. Its protein product is CASSLEGQAYEQYF.

V gene TRBV5-1 combines with J gene TRBJ2-2; a weak D match, TRBD1 (5 bases). This CDR3 is built from 15 residues. The V gene's germline CDR1 is SGHRS and CDR2 YFSETQ. The ends were cut back, 3 bases at V and 0 bases at J, with 9 bases in the middle. CDR3 nucleotides: TGCGCCAGCAGCTGGACAAATGCGAACACCGGGGAGCTGTTTTTT. It encodes CASSWTNANTGELFF. The variable domain in full, with the rest retrieved from reference TRBV5-1 and TRBJ2-2, is KAGVTQTPRYLIKTRGQQVTLSCSPISGHRSVSWYQQTPGQGLQFLFEYFSETQRNKGNFPGRFSGRQFSNSRSEMNVSTLELGDSALYLCASSWTNANTGELFFGEGSRLTVL.